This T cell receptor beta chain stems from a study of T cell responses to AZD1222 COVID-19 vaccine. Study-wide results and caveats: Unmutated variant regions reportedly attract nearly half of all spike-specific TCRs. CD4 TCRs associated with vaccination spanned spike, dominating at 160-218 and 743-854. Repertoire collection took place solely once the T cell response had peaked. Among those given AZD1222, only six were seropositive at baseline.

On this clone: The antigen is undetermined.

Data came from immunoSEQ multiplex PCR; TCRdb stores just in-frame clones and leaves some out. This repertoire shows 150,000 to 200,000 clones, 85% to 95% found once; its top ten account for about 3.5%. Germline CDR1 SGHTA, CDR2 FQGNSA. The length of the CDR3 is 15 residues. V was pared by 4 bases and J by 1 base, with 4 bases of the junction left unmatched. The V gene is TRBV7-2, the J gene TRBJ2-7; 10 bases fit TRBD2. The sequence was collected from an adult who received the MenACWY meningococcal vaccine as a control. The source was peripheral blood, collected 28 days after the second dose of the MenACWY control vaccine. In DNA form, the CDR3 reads TGTGCCAGCAGCTCCTGGACTAGCGGATCCTACGAGCAGTACTTC. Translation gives CASSSWTSGSYEQYF. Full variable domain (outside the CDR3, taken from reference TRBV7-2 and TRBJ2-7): GAGVSQSPSNKVTEKGKDVELRCDPISGHTALYWYRQSLGQGLEFLIYFQGNSAPDKSGLPSDRFSAERTGGSVSTLTIQRTQQEDSAVYLCASSSWTSGSYEQYFGPGTRLTVT.